This entry concerns a single T cell receptor beta chain. This sample was taken from a study of cytomegalovirus exposure and HLA in healthy donors. V was trimmed by 10 bases and J by 7 bases, leaving 22 bases between them. The germline V gene has CDR1 MNHEY and CDR2 SMNVEV (reference sequence). CDR3 length equals 14 residues. The PCR employed 60 Vbeta primers together with 13 Jbeta primers. Method: immunoSEQ multiplex PCR; TCRdb's copy keeps in-frame clones and lacks some. The sample includes 110,000 or so clones, around 86% of them seen just once. The clonotype originates from a woman in her 40s in good health and CMV-seronegative. The chain couples TRBV27 to TRBJ1-2; the D gene is possibly TRBD1 (5 bases). Material for sequencing was PBMCs. Here the CDR3 reads CATAGRAGESGYTF. CDR3 nucleotide sequence: TGTGCCACCGCGGGCAGGGCGGGAGAAAGTGGCTACACCTTC.